These 11 T cell receptor beta chains came from one sample sequenced in a study of vaccination and CD4 T cells after COVID-19. Indicated treatment: roughly nine-day PBMC culture with coronavirus spike peptide pools or control peptides (ViraFEST assay). Sequenced with the Oncomine TCR Beta short-read assay was DNA taken from cultured CD4+ T cells. TCRdb analysed the PCR reads with MiXCR anew, one entry per CDR3 protein. The table records about 11,000 distinct CDR3 sequences, approximately 46% of them present only once. Their specific antigens are unknown. Sample: CD4+ T cells from blood, cultured in vitro. The receptor set was obtained from a human donor who had recovered from COVID-19.

Here the CDR3 DNA reads TGTGCCAGCAGCTTAGGGGAGTCCCGGTGGGCCCAGTACTTC. As protein: CASSLGESRWAQYF. The chain recombines TRBV5-6 with TRBJ2-5, with D perhaps being TRBD1 or TRBD2 (5 bases each). V gave up 2 bases and J gave up 9 bases, with 17 bases separating them. Germline V lookup: CDR1 SGHDT, CDR2 YYEEEE. The CDR3 contains 14 residues.

The table lists this clonotype with a few counts. V and J are TRBV24-1 and TRBJ2-3; no firm D call. The ends were cut back, 0 bases at V and 4 bases at J, with 4 bases in the middle. The CDR3 extends over 13 amino acids. CDR1 KGHDR and CDR2 SFDVKD come from the germline V gene. The CDR3 loop is CATSDLNADTQYF. The CDR3 nucleotides read TGTGCCACCAGTGATTTGAACGCAGATACGCAGTATTTT.

This clonotype was recorded a few times. The CDR3 protein is CASSKEAGVNTGELFF. DNA for the CDR3: TGTGCCAGCAGTAAGGAGGCGGGGGTTAACACCGGGGAGCTGTTTTTT. The chain combines TRBV6-1 with TRBJ2-2; 7 nucleotides align to TRBD2. The junction had 8 bases not matched to a gene; V was cut back by 5 bases and J by 2 bases. From germline, CDR1 is MNHNS and CDR2 SASEGT. The CDR3 has 16 residues.

The genes are TRBV6-1 and TRBJ1-1, with D possibly matching TRBD1 (5 bases). Germline loops: CDR1 MNHNS, CDR2 SASEGT. The CDR3 runs 15 residues. V was trimmed by 2 bases and J by 5 bases, leaving 15 bases between them. CDR3 coding DNA: TGTGCCAGCAGTGAAATGGGGGGGAGGTTTACTGAAGCTTTCTTT. It specifies CASSEMGGRFTEAFF.

V usage is TRBV5-4 and J usage is TRBJ2-1; D might be TRBD1 (6 bases). Per the germline V gene, CDR1 is SGHNT and CDR2 is YYREEE (reference sequence). The CDR3 has 16 amino acids. V gave up 4 bases and J gave up 0 bases, with 14 bases separating them. The CDR3 loop reads CASSPTGTSSYNEQFF. In DNA form, the CDR3 reads TGTGCCAGCAGCCCAACAGGGACGAGCTCCTACAATGAGCAGTTCTTC.

The rearrangement links TRBV7-2 to TRBJ2-2; 7 bases agree with TRBD1. CDR3 length: 15 amino acids. The J segment lost 4 bases and the V segment lost 7 bases, leaving 9 bases of the junction unmatched. Germline assignment: CDR1 SGHTA and CDR2 FQGNSA. CDR3 loop: CASTPRQGATGELFF. In DNA, the CDR3 is TGTGCCAGCACACCTAGACAGGGTGCCACCGGGGAGCTGTTTTTT.

The V call is TRBV19, the J call TRBJ2-5; D unresolved. The germline V and J ends were trimmed by 3 bases and 9 bases, with 17 bases remaining between them. This CDR3 region has 14 residues. From germline, CDR1 is LNHDA and CDR2 SQIVND (reference sequence). The DNA for the CDR3 is TGTGCCAGTAGTATTCGACGGGCTAAAATGGCCCAGTACTTC. Translating it yields CASSIRRAKMAQYF.

The chain links TRBV5-1 to TRBJ1-1; D is ambiguous. Germline loops: CDR1 SGHRS, CDR2 YFSETQ. The CDR3 is made up of 13 amino acids. V was cut by 5 bases and J by 0 bases, with 8 bases left in between. For the CDR3, the DNA is TGCGCCAGCAGAGGCCGATTGAACACTGAAGCTTTCTTT. Protein sequence: CASRGRLNTEAFF.

V is TRBV10-3 and J is TRBJ1-2, with TRBD1 as a possible D gene (5 bases). Per the germline V gene, CDR1 is ENHRY and CDR2 is SYGVKD. V dropped 5 bases and J dropped 0 bases, with 16 bases sitting between them. There are 16 residues in the CDR3. The CDR3 DNA sequence: TGTGCCATCAGTAACCGAGGGGTCGCTACTAACTATGGCTACACCTTC. It yields the protein CAISNRGVATNYGYTF.

This clonotype was counted between two and nine times. The chain recombines TRBV5-8 with TRBJ1-6; 9 nucleotides agree with TRBD1. The trim removed 1 base at V and 10 bases at J, leaving 6 bases unmatched. The CDR3 is made up of 15 amino acids. Germline CDR1 and CDR2: SGHTS and YDEGEE. CDR3 loop: CASSLRDRVASPLHF. In DNA form, the CDR3 reads TGTGCCAGCAGCTTGCGGGACAGGGTGGCCTCACCCCTCCACTTT.

This clonotype was found once. The genes are TRBV4-1 and TRBJ1-6, with D uncertain. Germline V gives CDR1 MGHRA, CDR2 YSYEKL. The CDR3 is 14 amino acids. Trimming took off 1 base at V and 7 bases at J, with 8 bases between the two ends. The CDR3 reads CASSQAGGNSPLHF. CDR3 in DNA: TGCGCCAGCAGCCAAGCAGGCGGCAATTCACCCCTCCACTTT.